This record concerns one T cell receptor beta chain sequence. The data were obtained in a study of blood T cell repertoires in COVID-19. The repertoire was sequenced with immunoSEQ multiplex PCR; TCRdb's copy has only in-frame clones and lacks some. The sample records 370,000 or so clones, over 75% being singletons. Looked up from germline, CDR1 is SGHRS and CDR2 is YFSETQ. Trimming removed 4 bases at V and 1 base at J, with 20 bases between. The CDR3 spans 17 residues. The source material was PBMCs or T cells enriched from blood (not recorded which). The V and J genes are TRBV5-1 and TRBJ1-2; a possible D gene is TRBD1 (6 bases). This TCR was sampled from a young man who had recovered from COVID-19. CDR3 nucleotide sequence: TGCGCCAGCAGCAAGCATGGACAGACGGAATATAACTATGGCTACACCTTC. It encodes CASSKHGQTEYNYGYTF.